These T cell receptor beta chains were read from a single sample in a study of vaccination and CD4 T cells after COVID-19. Their recognized antigens are unknown. One entry per CDR3 protein results from TCRdb running MiXCR on the PCR reads. This sample has approximately 23,000 distinct CDR3 sequences, with roughly two fifths found just once. Material: CD4+ T cells from blood, cultured in vitro, obtained about 7 months after SARS-CoV-2 vaccination. The receptor set was obtained from a human donor who had recovered from COVID-19. Both conserved end residues are part of each CDR3. Each record gives: D gene, J gene, clone size, V gene, CDR3 length, CDR3 DNA, CDR3 protein. A D gene is named only where the DNA matches it firmly. Where a row states a size, it is once, few, many or the class of an expanded clone; other rows omit it.

- TRBJ2-5 few TRBV24-1 15 TGTGCCACCAGTGATTTTTGGGGATCCCAAGAGACCCAGTACTTC CATSDFWGSQETQYF
TRBD2 TRBJ2-5 few TRBV20-1 15 TGCAGTGCTAGAGAGGCGGGAGGTTGGGAAGAGACCCAGTACTTC CSAREAGGWEETQYF
- TRBJ2-1 once TRBV6-2/TRBV6-3 13 TGTGCCAGCAGCGACGGACGGGAATTACGGCAGTTCTTC CASSDGRELRQFF
TRBD2 TRBJ2-3 - TRBV11-2 17 TGTGCCAGCAGCCGGGGACTAGCGGGGGGACACACAGATACGCAGTATTTT CASSRGLAGGHTDTQYF
TRBD2 TRBJ2-1 - TRBV24-1 17 TGTGCCACCAGTGATTTGCCTCTAGCGGGAGCACCCAATGAGCAGTTCTTC CATSDLPLAGAPNEQFF
TRBD2 TRBJ2-7 few TRBV15 13 TGTGCCACCAGCAGGGCGGGGGTCTACGAGCAGTACTTC CATSRAGVYEQYF
- TRBJ2-3 - TRBV7-2 13 TGTGCCAGCAGCTTTGCGCGTCGAGATACGCAGTATTTT CASSFARRDTQYF
- TRBJ2-7 few TRBV7-2 14 TGTGCCAGCAGCTTAGATTGGGGAGGAGGCGAGCAGTACTTC CASSLDWGGGEQYF
- TRBJ2-7 once TRBV27 15 TGTGCCAGCACCCCCCAGTTGGGCAACTCCTACGAGCAGTACTTC CASTPQLGNSYEQYF
- TRBJ1-6 - TRBV11-3 16 TGTGCTACGCCTACGGAGGTGGAATCCTATAATTCACCCCTCCACTTT CATPTEVESYNSPLHF
TRBD2 TRBJ2-7 - TRBV6-5 15 TGTGCCAGCAGTTACCGAGCGGGAGGTAATAGTGAGCAGTACTTC CASSYRAGGNSEQYF
- TRBJ2-7 - TRBV25-1 12 TGTGCCAGCAGTGCCCCCTCCCTCGAGCAGTACTTC CASSAPSLEQYF
TRBD2 TRBJ2-3 - TRBV7-3 15 TGTGCCAGCAGCTTGTTTAGCGGGACCACAGATACGCAGTATTTT CASSLFSGTTDTQYF
TRBD2 TRBJ2-2 - TRBV7-3 15 TGTGCCAGCAGCACATCCGGGACTAGCACCGGGGAGCTGTTTTTT CASSTSGTSTGELFF
TRBD2 TRBJ2-5 - TRBV11-3 14 TGTGCCACTGCGGGGGGGCAGGCCAAGGAGACCCAGTACTTC CATAGGQAKETQYF
- TRBJ1-1 - TRBV18 15 TGTGCCAGCTCACCAGGCCAGGGAGGGTGGACTGAAGCTTTCTTT CASSPGQGGWTEAFF
- TRBJ1-1 few TRBV20-1 15 TGCAGTGCTAGAGACGCGCGGACACTGAACACTGAAGCTTTCTTT CSARDARTLNTEAFF
TRBD2 TRBJ2-7 - TRBV7-2 16 TGTGCCAGCAGCTTAGTTTCGTCGGGAGGGCCCTACGAGCAGTACTTC CASSLVSSGGPYEQYF
- TRBJ1-2 few TRBV7-2 16 TGTGCCAGCAGCTTAGGAGCGGGGCTTTCTATCTATGGCTACACCTTC CASSLGAGLSIYGYTF
- TRBJ2-5 - TRBV7-2 12 TGTGCCAGCAGCTTAGAGTTCCGGGGTCAGTACTTC CASSLEFRGQYF
- TRBJ2-1 - TRBV20-1 12 TGCAGTGCTAGTACCGGGTACAATGAGCAGTTCTTC CSASTGYNEQFF
- TRBJ2-1 - TRBV24-1 15 TGTGCCACCAGTGATGGGTTAGCGGAGAGCAATGAGCAGTTCTTC CATSDGLAESNEQFF
- TRBJ2-7 - TRBV7-2 13 TGTGCCAGCAGCTTACAGGGAAGGAGGGAGCAGTACTTC CASSLQGRREQYF
- TRBJ1-6 few TRBV7-9 15 TGTGCCAGCAGCTTCCTCAGGGCTGGGAATTCACCCCTCCACTTT CASSFLRAGNSPLHF
- TRBJ2-7 - TRBV20-1 12 TGCAGTGCTGTCATAGGCTCCTACGAGCAGTACTTC CSAVIGSYEQYF
TRBD1 TRBJ1-2 - TRBV7-8 15 TGTGCCAGCAGCTATCCGGGACAGGGAACCTATGGCTACACCTTC CASSYPGQGTYGYTF
- TRBJ2-5 - TRBV24-1 15 TGTGCCACCAGTGACCCCAGCAGGGGAAGAGAGACCCAGTACTTC CATSDPSRGRETQYF
TRBD2 TRBJ2-3 - TRBV20-1 16 TGCAGTGCGCAGCCCCGGGGGGGACTAGCGATAGATACGCAGTATTTT CSAQPRGGLAIDTQYF
- TRBJ1-1 once TRBV6-2/TRBV6-3 12 TGTGCCAGCAGGGGGAGTGTCACTGAAGCTTTCTTT CASRGSVTEAFF
TRBD2 TRBJ2-1 few TRBV10-3 18 TGTGCCATCAGTGATAGGGGACTAGCGGGAGCCGCCTACAATGAGCAGTTCTTC CAISDRGLAGAAYNEQFF
- TRBJ1-2 - TRBV20-1 13 TGCAGTGCTAGTAGTGGGGGTAACTATGGCTACACCTTC CSASSGGNYGYTF
- TRBJ1-5 - TRBV4-1 17 TGCGCCAGCAGCCGCCTGTTCGGGACCTTTAGCAATCAGCCCCAGCATTTT CASSRLFGTFSNQPQHF
- TRBJ2-3 - TRBV20-1 14 TGCAGTGCTAGAGCTCCCCCCTACACAGATACGCAGTATTTT CSARAPPYTDTQYF
TRBD1 TRBJ2-2 - TRBV11-2 16 TGTGCCAGCAGCTTAGTGGTACAGGGGGGCACCGGGGAGCTGTTTTTT CASSLVVQGGTGELFF
TRBD2 TRBJ2-5 - TRBV2 15 TGTGCCACCGGAGGACGACTAGCGGGTTTTGAGACCCAGTACTTC CATGGRLAGFETQYF
TRBD2 TRBJ2-5 - TRBV6-4 18 TGTGCCAGCAGTGACTCGATCATTCTAGCGGGGATACAAGAGACCCAGTACTTC CASSDSIILAGIQETQYF
TRBD1 TRBJ1-1 - TRBV27 14 TGTGCCAGCAGTCCTGGGACAGGGGGCTCTGAAGCTTTCTTT CASSPGTGGSEAFF
- TRBJ1-6 - TRBV6-1 14 TGTGCCAGCAAGTACGGGTTCTTGAATTCACCCCTCCACTTT CASKYGFLNSPLHF
- TRBJ2-3 - TRBV4-3 13 TGCGCCAGCAGCCGCGAGGGTTCAGATACGCAGTATTTT CASSREGSDTQYF
- TRBJ2-5 - TRBV4-3 18 TGCGCCAGCAGCCACCCCCCACCGGGGCGCCCCGCCCTTGAGACCCAGTACTTC CASSHPPPGRPALETQYF
- TRBJ2-7 - TRBV5-1 14 TGCGCCAGCAGCTTGGACCGGAGCTCCTACGAGCAGTACTTC CASSLDRSSYEQYF
- TRBJ2-7 - TRBV21-1 15 TGTGCCAGCAGTAACAGGGCGGGGATCCGCAACGAGCAGTACTTC CASSNRAGIRNEQYF
TRBD1 TRBJ1-6 few TRBV7-9 16 TGTGCCAGCAGCTTGGGGCGGACAGGCAATAATTCACCCCTCCACTTT CASSLGRTGNNSPLHF
- TRBJ1-5 few TRBV29-1 12 TGCAGCGTAGGACATACTAATCAGCCCCAGCATTTT CSVGHTNQPQHF
- TRBJ1-1 few TRBV7-8 15 TGTGCCAGCAGCTTAGGGTTAGGACAGAACACTGAAGCTTTCTTT CASSLGLGQNTEAFF
TRBD2 TRBJ2-7 - TRBV7-9 15 TGTGCCAGCAGCTCGGGTTGGGCGGGAGGCTACGAGCAGTACTTC CASSSGWAGGYEQYF
- TRBJ1-1 few TRBV29-1 13 TGCAGCGCATCCCCCCTACGGGACACTGAAGCTTTCTTT CSASPLRDTEAFF
- TRBJ1-5 medium-sized TRBV24-1 14 TGTGCCACCAGTGATTTGGGGACGACCCAGCCCCAGCATTTT CATSDLGTTQPQHF
- TRBJ2-1 few TRBV10-3 16 TGTGCCATCAGTGCACATGCGGGAAACTGGTACAATGAGCAGTTCTTC CAISAHAGNWYNEQFF
- TRBJ1-6 - TRBV11-2 16 TGTGCCAGCAGCTTAGGAGGGCTCATGGGGAGTTCACCCCTCCACTTT CASSLGGLMGSSPLHF
- TRBJ2-5 few TRBV10-3 13 TGTGCCACCCAAGGGACCGCTCAAGAGACCCAGTACTTC CATQGTAQETQYF
- TRBJ2-3 - TRBV6-1 15 TGTGCCAGCAGGTATAGCGGAGTCGCACGAGATACGCAGTATTTT CASRYSGVARDTQYF
TRBD1 TRBJ2-5 few TRBV7-3 15 TGTGCCAGCAGCTTAGGGGGACAGCCCCAAGAGACCCAGTACTTC CASSLGGQPQETQYF
TRBD1 TRBJ1-6 - TRBV20-1 13 TGCAGTGCTAGAAAAACAGGGGATTCACCCCTCCACTTT CSARKTGDSPLHF
TRBD1 TRBJ1-5 - TRBV2 18 TGTGCCAGCAGTGAAGAACTCGGACAGGGCTCCGACAATCAGCCCCAGCATTTT CASSEELGQGSDNQPQHF
- TRBJ2-3 few TRBV11-1 12 TGTGCCAGCAGCTTAGTTGTGGATACGCAGTATTTT CASSLVVDTQYF
TRBD1 TRBJ2-5 - TRBV29-1 13 TGCAGCGTTCTGGGACAGCTCCAAGAGACCCAGTACTTC CSVLGQLQETQYF
- TRBJ2-1 - TRBV21-1 12 TGTGCCAGCAGCAAAGCGGTACATGAGCAGTTCTTC CASSKAVHEQFF